The clone carrying this T cell receptor beta chain was seen ten or more times. The antigen remains undetermined. The sample originates from a study of lung T cells in sarcoidosis with Löfgren's syndrome. The wider study: Löfgren's syndrome patients were the main repertoire analysis focus.

Whole-study findings and limits: TRBV2 was the preferred pairing partner of TRAV12-1, with similar CDR3s. Shared TRAV12-1 and TRBV2 CDR3 motifs across Löfgren's syndrome patients reportedly suggested public CD4+ TCRs. The most expanded V genes in Löfgren's patients were reportedly TRAV12-1 and TRBV2.

Between the trimmed V and J ends, which lost 0 bases and 0 bases, there was a span of 6 bases. The germline gives CDR1 MGHRA, CDR2 YSYEKL. The CDR3 contains 15 residues. Via MiXCR, TCRdb re-called the reads, giving one row per CDR3 protein. The sample includes tens of thousands of distinct CDR3 sequences, over 20% seen only once; the top ten take about 2.3%. The rearrangement links TRBV4-1 to TRBJ1-5, with D unresolved. This receptor was identified in a human donor with sarcoidosis (Löfgren's syndrome or another form), or a control subject (not recorded which). Sequencing was carried out using CD4+ T cells from PBMCs. Here the CDR3 DNA reads TGCGCCAGCAGCCAAGACGGAGTTAGCAATCAGCCCCAGCATTTT. It yields the protein CASSQDGVSNQPQHF.